The entry below describes one T cell receptor (beta chain). Its antigen remains unknown. Using immunoSEQ multiplex PCR, the repertoire was profiled, and TCRdb retains in-frame clones only, with some absent. The data show approximately 150,000 clones, approximately 90% seen once. The CDR3 runs 12 residues. Germline values: CDR1 MNHNS, CDR2 SASEGT. The V and J ends lost 1 base and 13 bases respectively, with 14 bases between them. This sample is drawn from a study of T cell responses to AZD1222 COVID-19 vaccine. Findings of the study overall: Researchers took repertoire samples only after the peak T cell response had come.

The rearrangement uses TRBV6-1 and TRBJ2-7; D ambiguous. This specimen was peripheral blood, taken 28 days after the second AZD1222 dose. The clonotype originates from an adult who received the AZD1222 COVID-19 vaccine. This CDR3 reads CASSEVRSAFYF. DNA for the CDR3: TGTGCCAGCAGTGAAGTTAGGTCCGCGTTCTACTTC.